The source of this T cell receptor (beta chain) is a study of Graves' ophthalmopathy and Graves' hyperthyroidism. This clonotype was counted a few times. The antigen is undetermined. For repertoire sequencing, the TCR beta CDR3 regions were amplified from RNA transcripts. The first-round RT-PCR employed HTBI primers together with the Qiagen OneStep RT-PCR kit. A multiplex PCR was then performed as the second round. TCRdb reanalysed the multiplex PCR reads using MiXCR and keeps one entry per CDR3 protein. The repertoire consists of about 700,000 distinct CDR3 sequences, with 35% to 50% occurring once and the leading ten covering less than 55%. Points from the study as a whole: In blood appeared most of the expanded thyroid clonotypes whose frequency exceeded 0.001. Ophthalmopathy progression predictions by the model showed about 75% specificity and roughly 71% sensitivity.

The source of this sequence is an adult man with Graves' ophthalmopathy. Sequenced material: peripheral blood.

CDR3 in DNA: TGTGCCAGCAGTTACGGGTCAGACCCCTACGAGCAGTACTTC. It translates to CASSYGSDPYEQYF. The V call is TRBV28, the J call TRBJ2-7; D is undetermined. CDR1 is MDHEN, CDR2 SYDVKM, per germline. The CDR3 consists of 14 residues. Trimming removed 4 bases at V and 2 bases at J, with 12 bases between.